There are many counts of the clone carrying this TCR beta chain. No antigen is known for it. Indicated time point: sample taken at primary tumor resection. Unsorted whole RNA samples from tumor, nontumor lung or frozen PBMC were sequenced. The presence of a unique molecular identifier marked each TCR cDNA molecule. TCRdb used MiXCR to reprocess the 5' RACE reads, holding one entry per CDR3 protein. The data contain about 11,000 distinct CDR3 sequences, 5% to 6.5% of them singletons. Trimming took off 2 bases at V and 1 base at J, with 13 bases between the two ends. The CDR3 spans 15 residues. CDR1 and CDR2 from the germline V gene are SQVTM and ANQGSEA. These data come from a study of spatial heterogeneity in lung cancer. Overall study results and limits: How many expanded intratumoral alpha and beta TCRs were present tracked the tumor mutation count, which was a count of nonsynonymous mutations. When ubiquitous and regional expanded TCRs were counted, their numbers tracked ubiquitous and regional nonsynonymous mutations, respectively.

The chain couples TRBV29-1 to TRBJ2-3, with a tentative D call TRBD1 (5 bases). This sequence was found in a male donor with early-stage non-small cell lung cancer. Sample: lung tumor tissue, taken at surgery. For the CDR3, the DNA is TGCAGCGTTGAAAGTATTGAGACAGGCACAGATACGCAGTATTTT. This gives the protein CSVESIETGTDTQYF.